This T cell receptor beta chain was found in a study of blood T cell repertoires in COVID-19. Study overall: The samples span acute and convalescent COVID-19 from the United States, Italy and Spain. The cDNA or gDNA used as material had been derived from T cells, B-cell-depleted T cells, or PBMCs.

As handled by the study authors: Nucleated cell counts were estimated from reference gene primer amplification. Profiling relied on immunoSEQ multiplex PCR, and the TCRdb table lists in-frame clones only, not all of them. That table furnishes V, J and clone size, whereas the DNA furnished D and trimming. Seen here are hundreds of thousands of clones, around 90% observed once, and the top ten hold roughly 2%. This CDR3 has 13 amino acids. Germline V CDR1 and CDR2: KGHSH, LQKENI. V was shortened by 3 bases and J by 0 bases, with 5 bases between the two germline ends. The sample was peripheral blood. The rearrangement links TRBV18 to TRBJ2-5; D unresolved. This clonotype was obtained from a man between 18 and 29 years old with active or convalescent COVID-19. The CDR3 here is CASSPINQETQYF. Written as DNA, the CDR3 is TGTGCCAGCTCACCTATAAACCAAGAGACCCAGTACTTC.